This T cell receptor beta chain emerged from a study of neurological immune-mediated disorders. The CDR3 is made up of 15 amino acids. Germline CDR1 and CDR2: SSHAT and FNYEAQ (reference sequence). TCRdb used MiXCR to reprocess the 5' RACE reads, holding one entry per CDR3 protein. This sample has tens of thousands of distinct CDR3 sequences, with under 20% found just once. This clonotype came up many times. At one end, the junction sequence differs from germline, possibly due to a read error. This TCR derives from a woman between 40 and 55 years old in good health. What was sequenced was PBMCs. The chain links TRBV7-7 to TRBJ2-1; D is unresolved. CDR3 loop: CASSFRPTGLNEQFF. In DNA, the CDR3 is TGTGCTAGCAGCTTTCGACCCACCGGCCTCAATGAGCAGTTCTTC.